A single sample is the source of the 26 T cell receptor beta chains below, sequenced in a study of immune evolution from preneoplasia to lung adenocarcinoma. Measured with immunoSEQ multiplex PCR; TCRdb has only the in-frame clones, and not every one. The sample has about 6,100 clones; roughly 80% are singletons. The sequenced sample consisted of FFPE minimally invasive lung adenocarcinoma tissue. These receptors were collected from a person aged 45 to 69 with lung adenocarcinoma.

The rearrangement links TRBV18 to TRBJ2-5; no definite D call. V was clipped by 2 bases and J by 4 bases, with 5 bases between them. CDR3 length equals 12 residues. The germline V gene encodes CDR1 KGHSH and CDR2 LQKENI. CDR3 nucleotides: TGTGCCAGCTCACCAGTTGGAGAGACCCAGTACTTC. Translating gives CASSPVGETQYF.

V and J are TRBV6-5 and TRBJ2-6, with D tentatively TRBD1 (6 bases). Trimming removed 4 bases from V and 1 base from J, with 11 bases in between. The germline gives CDR1 MNHEY, CDR2 SVGAGI. CDR3 length equals 16 residues. In DNA, the CDR3 is TGTGCCAGCAGTTCTCAGGGGACATCTGGGGCCAACGTCCTGACTTTC. It is translated as CASSSQGTSGANVLTF.

Only a few counts were recorded for this clone. J is TRBJ1-4 and V is TRBV6-5; 7 bases map to TRBD1. The germline V gene encodes CDR1 MNHEY and CDR2 SVGAGI. The V segment lost 4 bases and the J segment 8 bases; nucleotides outside the gene matches: 7. The CDR3 contains 14 residues. This CDR3 reads CASSSTGLGEKLFF. Written as DNA, the CDR3 is TGTGCCAGCAGTTCGACAGGGTTAGGGGAAAAACTGTTTTTT.

The J gene is TRBJ1-5, the V gene TRBV2, with a weak D call TRBD1 (6 bases). Germline-derived CDR1 and CDR2 are SNHLY and FYNNEI. Trimming removed 6 bases from V and 3 bases from J, with 12 bases in between. The CDR3 sequence is 14 residues long. The DNA for the CDR3 is TGTGCCAGCAGCTCCGGACAGTTCAATCAGCCCCAGCATTTT. Translating it yields CASSSGQFNQPQHF.

The chain has TRBV28 and TRBJ2-2; 7 nucleotides align to TRBD2. Looked up from germline, CDR1 is MDHEN and CDR2 is SYDVKM. V lost 7 bases, J lost 3 bases, and 14 bases stayed unmatched. The CDR3 is 17 residues long. The CDR3 here is CASTPLGGASDTGELFF. The CDR3 DNA follows: TGTGCCAGCACCCCGTTGGGAGGGGCCTCGGACACCGGGGAGCTGTTTTTT.

The rearrangement links TRBV10-3 to TRBJ2-7; D perhaps matches TRBD2 (5 bases). Germline-derived CDR1 and CDR2 are ENHRY and SYGVKD. The CDR3 contains 12 residues. Between the trimmed V and J ends, which lost 0 bases and 7 bases, there was a span of 7 bases. CDR3 protein: CAISESGEEQYF. DNA of the CDR3: TGTGCCATCAGTGAGTCGGGAGAAGAGCAGTACTTC.

This clone occurred a few times. The rearrangement links TRBV28 to TRBJ2-7, with D perhaps TRBD1 (6 bases). Germline CDR1 MDHEN, CDR2 SYDVKM. The CDR3 consists of 23 residues. Trimming removed 5 bases at V and 1 base at J, with 39 bases between. This CDR3 is CASSLGGLSSYAALARVSYEQYF. The CDR3 region has the DNA TGTGCCAGCAGTCTTGGGGGCCTATCGAGTTATGCAGCGCTCGCGCGCGTTTCCTACGAGCAGTACTTC.

The rearrangement joins TRBV15 to TRBJ2-3; D is tentatively TRBD1 or TRBD2 (5 bases each). The CDR3 length is 19 residues. CDR1 and CDR2 from the germline V gene are LNHNV and YYDKDF (reference sequence). V was trimmed by 1 base and J by 0 bases, leaving 20 bases between them. The CDR3 sequence: CATSRAGAGQGTSTDTQYF. For the CDR3, the DNA is TGTGCCACCAGCAGAGCTGGCGCGGGTCAGGGCACTAGCACAGATACGCAGTATTTT.

V gene TRBV20-1 combines with J gene TRBJ1-2; D remains ambiguous. This CDR3 has 9 residues. Trimming took 7 bases from V and 8 from J, leaving 8 bases between them. Per germline, CDR1 DFQATT and CDR2 SNEGSKA (reference sequence). CDR3 nucleotides: TGCAGTGGCATACAGGGCTACACCTTC. Translating it yields CSGIQGYTF.

V usage is TRBV5-1 and J usage is TRBJ1-4; no definite D call. Germline assignment: CDR1 SGHRS and CDR2 YFSETQ. This CDR3 has 15 amino acids. V gave up 4 bases and J gave up 2 bases, with 12 bases separating them. This CDR3 is CASSPRPDTNEKLFF. CDR3 in DNA: TGCGCCAGCAGCCCCCGTCCCGACACTAATGAAAAACTGTTTTTT.

The rearrangement joins TRBV20-1 to TRBJ1-1; no clear D. This CDR3 has 10 residues. Germline-derived CDR1 and CDR2 are DFQATT and SNEGSKA (reference sequence). Between the trimmed V and J ends, which lost 7 bases and 7 bases, there was a span of 10 bases. The CDR3 coding sequence is TGCAGTGGGGGAGTAGTTGAAGCTTTCTTT. This gives the protein CSGGVVEAFF.

The chain employs TRBV6-5 and TRBJ2-1, with 8 bases identical to TRBD1. J gave up 6 bases and V 5 bases, and 6 bases lay outside the gene matches. Per germline, CDR1 MNHEY and CDR2 SVGAGI. CDR3 length equals 14 residues. This CDR3 is CASSDRTGRNEQFF. CDR3 nucleotides: TGTGCCAGCAGTGACAGGACAGGGCGCAATGAGCAGTTCTTC.

This rearrangement joins TRBV28 to TRBJ2-1, with TRBD2 identical over 8 bases. Losses at the gene ends were 10 bases for V and 3 bases for J; bases not matched to a gene: 8. The length of the CDR3 is 14 residues. The germline V gene encodes CDR1 MDHEN and CDR2 SYDVKM. Written as DNA, the CDR3 is TGTGCCACGCTCCGGACTAGCATCTACAATGAGCAGTTCTTC. Its translation: CATLRTSIYNEQFF.

The chain uses TRBV30 and TRBJ2-1; D gene unclear. The CDR3 is made up of 13 amino acids. V dropped 2 bases and J dropped 4 bases, with 9 bases sitting between them. Per the germline V gene, CDR1 is GTSNPN and CDR2 is SVGIG (reference sequence). The CDR3 here is CAWSFQLYNEQFF. The CDR3 DNA reads as TGTGCCTGGAGTTTCCAGTTATACAATGAGCAGTTCTTC.

This chain connects TRBV19 to TRBJ2-5; D is perhaps TRBD2 (6 bases). From germline, CDR1 is LNHDA and CDR2 SQIVND (reference sequence). CDR3 length: 13 residues. Trimming took off 4 bases at V and 3 bases at J, with 9 bases between the two ends. CDR3 sequence: CASSRGLKETQYF. In DNA form, the CDR3 reads TGTGCCAGTAGTAGGGGACTCAAAGAGACCCAGTACTTC.

The V gene is TRBV7-2, the J gene TRBJ2-7, with D perhaps TRBD1 (6 bases). This CDR3 comprises 14 residues. Deletions cut 1 base from V and 2 bases from J, with 9 bases between. The germline V gene encodes CDR1 SGHTA and CDR2 FQGNSA. CDR3 DNA sequence: TGTGCCAGCAGCTTAGTAGGGGGAACCTACGAGCAGTACTTC. Translating gives CASSLVGGTYEQYF.

This clone has only one observation. The V and J genes are TRBV27 and TRBJ1-2; D is perhaps TRBD1 (6 bases). Per germline, CDR1 MNHEY and CDR2 SMNVEV (reference sequence). This CDR3 comprises 15 residues. V lost 3 bases to trimming and J lost 3 bases, with 14 bases between them. The chain's CDR3 is CASSFSGGWDYGYTF. CDR3 DNA sequence: TGTGCCAGCAGTTTCTCGGGGGGCTGGGACTATGGCTACACCTTC.

The chain has TRBV5-4 and TRBJ1-2, with 11 bases aligning to TRBD1. Germline CDR1 SGHNT, CDR2 YYREEE (reference sequence). The J segment lost 8 bases and the V segment lost 4 bases, leaving 7 bases of the junction unmatched. The CDR3 length is 14 residues. CDR3 bases: TGTGCCAGCAGCGCAGGACAGGGGGCTCGCGGCTACACCTTC. It is translated as CASSAGQGARGYTF.

V and J are TRBV30 and TRBJ1-6; D is unclear. The length of the CDR3 is 15 residues. V lost 4 bases to trimming and J lost 0 bases, with 10 bases between them. Per the germline V gene, CDR1 is GTSNPN and CDR2 is SVGIG (reference sequence). The DNA of the CDR3 is TGTGCCTGGACTGCAGAAAGCTCCTATAATTCACCCCTCCACTTT. Amino acids: CAWTAESSYNSPLHF.

The chain carries TRBV21-1 and TRBJ2-7; the table assigns TRBD2, which was not confirmed against the DNA. TRBV21-1 is reported as a pseudogene. The CDR3 consists of 12 residues. This chain's CDR3 is CASTNGPAWQYF. The CDR3 region has the DNA TGTGCCAGCACCAACGGCCCAGCGTGGCAGTACTTC.

The rearrangement joins TRBV30 to TRBJ2-2; 11 nucleotides match TRBD2. Looked up from germline, CDR1 is GTSNPN and CDR2 is SVGIG (reference sequence). The CDR3 totals 17 residues. The V segment lost 4 bases and the J segment 0 bases; nucleotides outside the gene matches: 7. The DNA for the CDR3 is TGTGCCTGGAATCTAGCGGGGGGCTACACGAACACCGGGGAGCTGTTTTTT. Its protein is CAWNLAGGYTNTGELFF. Combining the CDR3 with reference TRBV30 and TRBJ2-2 gives the whole variable domain SQTIHQWPATLVQPVGSPLSLECTVEGTSNPNLYWYRQAAGRGLQLLFYSVGIGQISSEVPQNLSASRPQDRQFILSSKKLLLSDSGFYLCAWNLAGGYTNTGELFFGEGSRLTVL.

The chain uses TRBV4-1 and TRBJ1-5; unclear D gene. The CDR3 sequence is 16 residues long. CDR1 is MGHRA, CDR2 YSYEKL, per germline. Trimming shortened V by 0 bases and J by 6 bases, and 15 bases separated the two germline ends. DNA for the CDR3: TGCGCCAGCAGCCAAGAGCAGTTGCGAGGGTCTCAGCCCCAGCATTTT. The encoded protein is CASSQEQLRGSQPQHF.

The chain employs TRBV11-2 and TRBJ2-3, with 9 positions matching TRBD2. Germline V CDR1 and CDR2: SGHAT, FQNNGV. The CDR3 runs 16 residues. V dropped 4 bases and J dropped 4; count of bases not matched to a gene: 9. The CDR3 loop is CASSSLAGSWADTQYF. CDR3 sequence (DNA): TGTGCCAGCAGCTCGCTAGCGGGGTCGTGGGCAGATACGCAGTATTTT.

This chain connects TRBV14 to TRBJ1-6; 8 bases align to TRBD1. V lost 2 bases to trimming and J lost 10 bases; unmatched junction nucleotides: 7. The germline V gene has CDR1 SGHDN and CDR2 FVKESK. The CDR3 has 15 residues. The CDR3 DNA reads as TGTGCCAGCAGCCAACCCGGACAGGGCAAATCACCCCTCCACTTT. Translated: CASSQPGQGKSPLHF.

This chain joins TRBV4-2 and TRBJ1-1; unclear D gene. This CDR3 spans 15 amino acids. Trimming pared 2 bases from V and 0 bases from J, leaving 10 bases between. Germline V gives CDR1 LGHNA, CDR2 YNFKEQ. CDR3 in amino acids: CASSQLTRLNTEAFF. Written as DNA, the CDR3 is TGTGCCAGCAGCCAATTGACGCGTCTGAACACTGAAGCTTTCTTT.

The chain joins TRBV19 to TRBJ1-3; tentatively, D is TRBD1 (5 bases). From germline, CDR1 is LNHDA and CDR2 SQIVND (reference sequence). Trimming stripped 3 bases from V and 0 bases from J, with 12 bases between. The CDR3 runs to 16 residues. For the CDR3, the DNA is TGTGCCAGTAGTATCCGGGGCACCCTCTCTGGAAACACCATATATTTT. As protein: CASSIRGTLSGNTIYF.